One sample yielded the 25 T cell receptor beta chains listed below, sequenced in a study of cytomegalovirus exposure and HLA in healthy donors. PCR amplification relied on 60 Vbeta primers (plus 13 Jbeta primers). TCRdb keeps only in-frame clones here, not all; method: immunoSEQ multiplex PCR. The sample records 100,000 or so clones, 70% to 85% being singletons. The sequenced sample consisted of PBMCs. The receptors were sampled from a middle-aged man in good health and CMV-seropositive.

The genes are TRBV5-6 and TRBJ2-5, with 7 bases lining up with TRBD1. The germline V gene has CDR1 SGHDT and CDR2 YYEEEE. CDR3 length equals 15 residues. Trimming cost V 4 bases and J 9 bases; bases outside gene matches: 15. The CDR3 DNA reads TGTGCCAGCAGCCGCGCGACGGGGCCCCAGGGGGCCCAGTACTTC. This encodes CASSRATGPQGAQYF.

V usage is TRBV2 and J usage is TRBJ2-1; D possibly corresponds to TRBD1 (8 bases). Trimming pared 9 bases from V and 4 bases from J, leaving 19 bases between. The length of the CDR3 is 15 residues. Germline V lookup: CDR1 SNHLY, CDR2 FYNNEI. The CDR3 region is CARAGDRTFYNEQFF. CDR3 nucleotides: TGTGCCAGGGCGGGGGACAGGACCTTTTACAATGAGCAGTTCTTC.

Of note for this clone: Its ends do not fully match the called genes, so a read error is possible. The chain uses TRBV7-2 and TRBJ2-3; possibly TRBD2 for D (6 bases). CDR1 and CDR2 from the germline V gene are SGHTA and FQGNSA. The CDR3 covers 14 residues. CDR3 amino acids: CASSLDTSRDTQYF. The DNA of the CDR3 is TGTGCCAGCAGCTTAGATACTAGCAGAGATACGCAGTATTTT. Full variable domain (outside the CDR3, taken from reference TRBV7-2 and TRBJ2-3): GAGVSQSPSNKVTEKGKDVELRCDPISGHTALYWYRQSLGQGLEFLIYFQGNSAPDKSGLPSDRFSAERTGGSVSTLTIQRTQQEDSAVYLCASSLDTSRDTQYFGPGTRLTVL.

The V call is TRBV6-5, the J call TRBJ1-5; D gene unclear. This CDR3 contains 15 residues. CDR1 MNHEY and CDR2 SVGAGI come from the germline V gene. The V gene lost 0 bases and the J gene lost 2 bases, with 8 bases spanning the gap. The CDR3 protein is CASSYSEGGNQPQHF. The CDR3 DNA reads as TGTGCCAGCAGTTACTCGGAGGGTGGCAATCAGCCCCAGCATTTT.

A remark on this clone: The junction departs from germline at one end; a sequencing error may be responsible. This chain uses TRBV7-9 with TRBJ1-2; D is perhaps TRBD1 (6 bases). This CDR3 is built from 17 residues. Germline V lookup: CDR1 SEHNR, CDR2 FQNEAQ (reference sequence). CDR3 nucleotides: TGTTCCAGCAGCATACTACAGGGACAAAAACTTAACTATGGCTACACCTTC. Translation: CSSSILQGQKLNYGYTF. Based on the CDR3 plus reference TRBV7-9 and TRBJ1-2, the full variable domain is DTGVSQNPRHKITKRGQNVTFRCDPISEHNRLYWYRQTLGQGPEFLTYFQNEAQLEKSRLLSDRFSAERPKGSFSTLEIQRTEQGDSAMYLCSSSILQGQKLNYGYTFGSGTRLTVV.

This chain links TRBV15 with TRBJ1-4, with D unresolved. Germline lookup yields CDR1 LNHNV and CDR2 YYDKDF (reference sequence). The CDR3 consists of 16 residues. Trimming left V 0 bases short and J 5 bases short, with 13 bases between. The CDR3 region is CATSRDRDKGNEKLFF. The CDR3 DNA follows: TGTGCCACCAGCAGAGATCGCGACAAAGGAAATGAAAAACTGTTTTTT.

This chain links TRBV5-4 with TRBJ2-3; 9 positions match TRBD2. This CDR3 spans 18 amino acids. In germline, CDR1 is SGHNT, CDR2 YYREEE (reference sequence). V trimming: 3 bases; J trimming: 1 base; junction bases outside the gene matches: 12. The CDR3 loop reads CASSWSLTSGRRTDTQYF. The CDR3 region has the DNA TGTGCCAGCAGCTGGAGCCTGACTAGCGGAAGACGCACAGATACGCAGTATTTT.

Notes on this clone: Its ends do not fully match the called genes, so a read error is possible. The CDR3 sequence is CASMLPGQGVNGANGLTF. The CDR3 coding sequence is TGTGCCAGCATGCTACCGGGACAGGGGGTCAATGGGGCCAACGGCCTGACTTTC. The V and J genes are TRBV5-8 and TRBJ2-6; TRBD1 matches at 11 bases. Germline CDR1 and CDR2: SGHTS and YDEGEE. CDR3 length equals 18 residues.

This rearrangement joins TRBV15 to TRBJ2-7; D possibly corresponds to TRBD2 (6 bases). The V and J ends lost 3 bases and 1 base respectively, with 10 bases between them. Germline V gene data show CDR1 as LNHNV and CDR2 as YYDKDF (reference sequence). The CDR3 runs to 14 residues. CDR3 loop: CATSSGGVSYEQYF. CDR3 DNA: TGTGCCACCAGCAGCGGGGGAGTTTCCTACGAGCAGTACTTC.

The chain is built from TRBV7-9 and TRBJ2-3; 7 nucleotides match TRBD1. J gave up 1 base and V 5 bases, and 3 bases lay outside the gene matches. The CDR3 contains 14 residues. Germline CDR1 is SEHNR and CDR2 is FQNEAQ (reference sequence). The DNA for the CDR3 is TGTGCCAGCAGCCGACAGGGACGCACAGATACGCAGTATTTT. This translates into CASSRQGRTDTQYF. Supplemented by reference TRBV7-9 and TRBJ2-3, the full variable domain reads DTGVSQNPRHKITKRGQNVTFRCDPISEHNRLYWYRQTLGQGPEFLTYFQNEAQLEKSRLLSDRFSAERPKGSFSTLEIQRTEQGDSAMYLCASSRQGRTDTQYFGPGTRLTVL.

The chain joins TRBV9 to TRBJ1-1, with a weak D call TRBD1 (5 bases). Trimming removed 0 bases from V and 0 bases from J, with 6 bases in between. The CDR3 is made up of 14 amino acids. Germline V gives CDR1 SGDLS, CDR2 YYNGEE. CDR3 loop: CASSVAGLNTEAFF. For the CDR3, the DNA is TGTGCCAGCAGCGTAGCAGGGTTGAACACTGAAGCTTTCTTT.

This chain joins TRBV6-6 and TRBJ2-2; tentative D call: TRBD1 (6 bases). V lost 8 bases and J lost 3, with 7 bases in between. The CDR3 length is 12 residues. Germline V gene sequence: CDR1 MNHNY, CDR2 SVGAGI (reference sequence). The CDR3 loop reads CASHRDTGELFF. CDR3 in DNA: TGTGCCAGCCACAGGGACACCGGGGAGCTGTTTTTT.

The rearrangement joins TRBV9 to TRBJ1-3; D is uncertain. The CDR3 consists of 15 residues. Germline CDR1 is SGDLS and CDR2 is YYNGEE. Between the trimmed V and J ends, which lost 0 bases and 2 bases, there was a span of 9 bases. In nucleotides, the CDR3 is TGTGCCAGCAGCGTAGATCCTAGTCCTGGAAACACCATATATTTT. This encodes CASSVDPSPGNTIYF.

This clone was counted a single time. The chain recombines TRBV9 with TRBJ2-6; 8 nucleotides match TRBD1. Germline CDR1 and CDR2: SGDLS and YYNGEE. This CDR3 has 20 residues. The V and J ends lost 3 bases and 0 bases, in that order; junction bases with no gene match: 14. This chain's CDR3 is CASSARPWTGIGSGANVLTF. DNA for the CDR3: TGTGCCAGCAGCGCGCGACCTTGGACAGGGATAGGCTCTGGGGCCAACGTCCTGACTTTC.

The chain links TRBV6-1 to TRBJ1-4; 10 positions agree with TRBD1. This CDR3 has 14 amino acids. With 4 bases clipped from V and 7 bases from J, the junction kept 3 bases outside the gene matches. Per germline, CDR1 MNHNS and CDR2 SASEGT. In DNA, the CDR3 is TGTGCCAGCAGTGCGGGACAGGGGTTTGAAAAACTGTTTTTT. Translating it yields CASSAGQGFEKLFF.

The chain carries TRBV18 and TRBJ1-2; D uncertain. Trimming pared 2 bases from V and 7 bases from J, leaving 8 bases between. CDR3 length equals 12 residues. CDR1 is KGHSH and CDR2 is LQKENI in the germline V gene. The chain's CDR3 is CASSPYGVGYTF. CDR3 nucleotides: TGTGCCAGCTCACCATACGGGGTTGGCTACACCTTC.

This clone has only a few counts. The rearrangement joins TRBV5-4 to TRBJ2-1; TRBD2 matches 10 bases. Trimming at V came to 3 bases and at J to 7 bases, leaving 13 bases not matched to a gene. The CDR3 has 17 residues. The V gene's germline CDR1 is SGHNT and CDR2 YYREEE (reference sequence). This CDR3 is CASSSTSGTLPLNEQFF. The CDR3 coding sequence is TGTGCCAGCAGCTCAACTAGCGGGACCCTCCCATTGAATGAGCAGTTCTTC.

The J gene is TRBJ2-5, the V gene TRBV25-1, with D unclear. With 4 bases removed from V and 8 bases from J, the gap between germline ends came to 5 bases. The germline V gene encodes CDR1 MGHDK and CDR2 SYGVNS. CDR3 length: 10 residues. CDR3 amino acids: CASSGDTQYF. CDR3 nucleotides: TGTGCCAGCAGTGGCGATACCCAGTACTTC. Full variable domain (missing parts from reference TRBV25-1 and TRBJ2-5): EADIYQTPRYLVIGTGKKITLECSQTMGHDKMYWYQQDPGMELHLIHYSYGVNSTEKGDLSSESTVSRIRTEHFPLTLESARPSHTSQYLCASSGDTQYFGPGTRLLVL.

The chain has TRBV9 and TRBJ1-1; 8 positions agree with TRBD1. CDR3 length: 15 amino acids. V shed 0 bases, J shed 0 bases, and the junction held 1 base outside the gene matches. Germline V gene data show CDR1 as SGDLS and CDR2 as YYNGEE. The DNA for the CDR3 is TGTGCCAGCAGCGTAGAGACAGGGGTGAACACTGAAGCTTTCTTT. This encodes CASSVETGVNTEAFF.

The genes are TRBV7-9 and TRBJ1-2; D is possibly TRBD1 (5 bases). Germline CDR1 and CDR2: SEHNR and FQNEAQ (reference sequence). There are 15 residues in the CDR3. The V end was cut by 6 bases, the J end by 4 bases, with 18 bases between. The DNA for the CDR3 is TGTGCCAGCAGGGGCAGGGCTAGTCACCGCTATGGCTACACCTTC. It encodes CASRGRASHRYGYTF.

The chain couples TRBV29-1 to TRBJ2-5, with a tentative D call TRBD1 (5 bases). The germline V gene has CDR1 SQVTM and CDR2 ANQGSEA. The CDR3 length is 15 residues. V lost 7 bases, J lost 1 base, and 19 bases lay in between. This CDR3 reads CSGKSSGRVQETQYF. The CDR3 coding sequence is TGCAGCGGGAAATCGTCGGGCAGGGTCCAAGAGACCCAGTACTTC.

This rearrangement joins TRBV18 to TRBJ1-1; D possibly corresponds to TRBD1 (5 bases). CDR1 KGHSH and CDR2 LQKENI come from the germline V gene. The CDR3 has 15 amino acids. V lost 2 bases to trimming and J lost 1 base, with 11 bases between them. CDR3 protein: CASSPWAGRNTEAFF. The CDR3 coding sequence is TGTGCCAGCTCACCATGGGCAGGGCGGAACACTGAAGCTTTCTTT.

A few counts support this clone. This chain uses TRBV5-1 with TRBJ1-1; no firm D call. CDR1 and CDR2 from the germline V gene are SGHRS and YFSETQ. V was pared by 0 bases and J by 0 bases, with 3 bases between. This CDR3 spans 13 amino acids. CDR3 nucleotides: TGCGCCAGCAGCTTGGCAGTGAACACTGAAGCTTTCTTT. Protein: CASSLAVNTEAFF.

The chain couples TRBV2 to TRBJ2-6; 7 positions agree with TRBD1. The CDR3 contains 18 residues. Germline trimming cut 3 bases from V and 1 base from J; bases unmatched to any gene: 9. CDR1 and CDR2 (germline): SNHLY, FYNNEI. The CDR3 coding sequence is TGTGCCAGCAGTGATTCGAGAGGGGGCCTTTCTGGGGCCAACGTCCTGACTTTC. The encoded protein is CASSDSRGGLSGANVLTF.

The genes are TRBV19 and TRBJ2-5; 7 positions match TRBD1. Matching the DNA end better, TRBJ2-7 makes the J call doubtful. CDR1 is LNHDA, CDR2 SQIVND, per germline (reference sequence). The CDR3 contains 15 residues. The CDR3 loop is CASSPSGTASYEQYF. DNA of the CDR3: TGTGCCAGTAGCCCCTCCGGGACAGCTTCCTACGAGCAGTACTTC.